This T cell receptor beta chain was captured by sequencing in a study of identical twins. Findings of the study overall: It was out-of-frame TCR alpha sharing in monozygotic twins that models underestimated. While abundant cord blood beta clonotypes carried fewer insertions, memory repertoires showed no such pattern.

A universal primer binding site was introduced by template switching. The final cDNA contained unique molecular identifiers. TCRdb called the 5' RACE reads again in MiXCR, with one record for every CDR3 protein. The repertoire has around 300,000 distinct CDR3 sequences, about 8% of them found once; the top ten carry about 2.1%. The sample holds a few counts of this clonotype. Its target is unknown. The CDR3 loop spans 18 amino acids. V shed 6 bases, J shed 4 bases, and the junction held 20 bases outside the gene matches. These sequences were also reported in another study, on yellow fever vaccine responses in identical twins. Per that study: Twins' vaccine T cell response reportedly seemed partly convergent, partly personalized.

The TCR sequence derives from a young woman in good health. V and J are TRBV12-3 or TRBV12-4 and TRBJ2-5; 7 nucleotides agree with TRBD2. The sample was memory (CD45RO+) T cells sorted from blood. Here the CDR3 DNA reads TGTGCCAGCAGCACCCGGGACTACGGGCGGGGCAGGACAGAGACCCAGTACTTC. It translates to CASSTRDYGRGRTETQYF.